Below are 24 T cell receptor beta chains sequenced from a single sample in a study of response to subunit inactivated influenza vaccine. From the RT-PCR reads, TCRdb called clonotypes with MiXCR, one entry per CDR3 protein. Among fewer than 750,000 distinct CDR3 sequences listed, about 14% were seen once. The sample in question was PBMCs from blood, obtained 11 to 12 days after vaccination. The receptors shown here come from a man aged 45-65 years who received an inactivated influenza vaccine.

This clonotype has only a few counts. The chain joins TRBV10-3 to TRBJ2-3; D gene uncertain. The CDR3 runs to 15 residues. Germline values: CDR1 ENHRY, CDR2 SYGVKD. V dropped 0 bases and J dropped 2 bases, with 9 bases sitting between them. DNA for the CDR3: TGTGCCATCAGTGAGTCTGGACCTAACACAGATACGCAGTATTTT. It yields the protein CAISESGPNTDTQYF.

This clonotype was found a few times. The chain uses TRBV12-3 or TRBV12-4 and TRBJ2-6; D is undetermined. V dropped 3 bases and J dropped 1 base, with 10 bases sitting between them. The CDR3 is 16 residues long. The CDR3 DNA reads as TGTGCCAGCAGTTTTAGGTCCGGGTCTGGGGCCAACGTCCTGACTTTC. Protein: CASSFRSGSGANVLTF.

This chain connects TRBV5-5 to TRBJ1-2; 9 nucleotides match TRBD1. This CDR3 is built from 15 residues. Per the germline V gene, CDR1 is SGHKS and CDR2 is YYEKEE (reference sequence). V lost 4 bases and J lost 4; bases outside the gene matches: 8. The CDR3 is CASSQTGTGIYGYTF. The CDR3 DNA reads as TGTGCCAGCAGCCAAACCGGGACAGGGATCTATGGCTACACCTTC.

The table lists this clonotype with a few counts. The rearrangement joins TRBV4-3 to TRBJ1-1; the D gene is possibly TRBD1 (5 bases). The V gene's germline CDR1 is LGHNA and CDR2 YSLEER. V was shortened by 0 bases and J by 5 bases, with 7 bases between the two germline ends. The CDR3 is 13 residues long. CDR3 sequence: CASSQEEGTEAFF. CDR3 nucleotide sequence: TGCGCCAGCAGCCAAGAAGAGGGGACTGAAGCTTTCTTT.

The rearrangement joins TRBV4-2 to TRBJ1-4; maybe TRBD1 (5 bases). The CDR3 has 18 residues. Trimming removed 4 bases at V and 0 bases at J, with 18 bases between. Per the germline V gene, CDR1 is LGHNA and CDR2 is YNFKEQ. CDR3 region: CASSPLGRGGATNEKLFF. CDR3 coding DNA: TGTGCCAGCAGCCCGTTGGGTAGGGGTGGTGCAACTAATGAAAAACTGTTTTTT.

This clonotype appeared many times. V is TRBV11-2 and J is TRBJ2-5; D call uncertain. The CDR3 covers 13 residues. CDR1 and CDR2 from the germline V gene are SGHAT and FQNNGV. Between the trimmed V and J ends, which lost 1 base and 5 bases, there was a span of 8 bases. This CDR3 is CASSLGQYETQYF. CDR3 DNA: TGTGCCAGCAGCTTAGGGCAGTACGAGACCCAGTACTTC.

The rearrangement links TRBV5-5 to TRBJ1-4; tentative D call: TRBD1 (5 bases). This CDR3 has 16 residues. CDR1 is SGHKS and CDR2 is YYEKEE in the germline V gene (reference sequence). With 0 bases removed from V and 4 bases from J, the gap between germline ends came to 13 bases. CDR3 sequence reads: CASSLGWRGYNEKLFF. The CDR3 DNA sequence: TGTGCCAGCAGCTTGGGTTGGCGGGGGTATAATGAAAAACTGTTTTTT.

This clonotype was recorded at least ten times. The chain has TRBV20-1 and TRBJ2-1; D may be TRBD1 or TRBD2 (5 bases each). The ends were cut back, 4 bases at V and 4 bases at J, with 14 bases in the middle. Germline CDR1 DFQATT, CDR2 SNEGSKA (reference sequence). The CDR3 contains 14 residues. CDR3 region: CSATGGWGYNEQFF. The CDR3 DNA sequence: TGCAGTGCTACTGGGGGATGGGGATACAATGAGCAGTTCTTC.

In its sample, this clonotype was seen a few times. The rearrangement uses TRBV20-1 and TRBJ1-5, with D perhaps TRBD1 (5 bases). Per germline, CDR1 DFQATT and CDR2 SNEGSKA (reference sequence). The CDR3 totals 13 residues. V lost 6 bases and J lost 5, with 14 bases in between. The CDR3: CSAVRGLDQPQHF. The CDR3 nucleotides are TGCAGTGCGGTCCGGGGCCTCGATCAGCCCCAGCATTTT.

The chain employs TRBV7-2 and TRBJ1-4; D gene unclear. The CDR3 consists of 14 residues. Germline values: CDR1 SGHTA, CDR2 FQGNSA. Trimming took 5 bases from V and 0 from J, leaving 7 bases between them. The CDR3 spells CASSTRATNEKLFF. CDR3 DNA sequence: TGTGCCAGCAGCACAAGAGCAACTAATGAAAAACTGTTTTTT.

Ten or more counts support this clonotype. The chain uses TRBV7-3 and TRBJ2-3, with 11 bases fitting TRBD2. Germline CDR1 is SGHTA and CDR2 is FQGTGA. This CDR3 spans 15 amino acids. Germline trimming cut 9 bases from V and 4 bases from J; bases unmatched to any gene: 9. The CDR3: CASSPGTSGPDTQYF. DNA of the CDR3: TGTGCCAGTTCGCCCGGGACTAGCGGACCAGATACGCAGTATTTT.

The V call is TRBV21-1, the J call TRBJ2-7; the table names TRBD1, a call not compared with the DNA. TRBV21-1 is a pseudogene segment. This CDR3 has 15 amino acids. CDR3 DNA: TGTGCCAGCACCGGGGGGCAGTGGCCCCATTACGAGCAGTACTTC. Its protein is CASTGGQWPHYEQYF.

This clonotype was observed a handful of times. V usage is TRBV3-1 and J usage is TRBJ2-7; TRBD2 aligns across 7 bases. Losses at the gene ends were 0 bases for V and 3 bases for J; bases not matched to a gene: 5. The CDR3 spans 15 residues. CDR1 LGHDT and CDR2 YNNKEL come from the germline V gene (reference sequence). The CDR3 region has the DNA TGTGCCAGCAGCCAAGATCGACTAGCTCTCTACGAGCAGTACTTC. Amino acid sequence: CASSQDRLALYEQYF.

This clonotype was seen repeatedly, ten times or more. DNA for the CDR3: TGTGCCAGCGGACTCCCAAGCGGTTCCTACAATGAGCAGTTCTTC. Residues: CASGLPSGSYNEQFF. The V gene is TRBV25-1, the J gene TRBJ2-1; TRBD2 is a possible D gene (5 bases). The CDR3 extends over 15 amino acids. Germline V lookup: CDR1 MGHDK, CDR2 SYGVNS. V gave up 8 bases and J gave up 1 base, with 15 bases separating them.

This clonotype was detected only a few times. The chain combines TRBV9 with TRBJ1-4; the D gene is possibly TRBD1 (5 bases). CDR3 length equals 13 residues. Trimming shortened V by 4 bases and J by 10 bases, and 14 bases separated the two germline ends. CDR1 is SGDLS, CDR2 YYNGEE, per germline. The CDR3 here is CASSPDQGGKLFF. CDR3 coding DNA: TGTGCCAGCAGCCCAGATCAGGGCGGAAAACTGTTTTTT.

V is TRBV12-3 or TRBV12-4 and J is TRBJ2-5, with 8 bases identical to TRBD2. V shed 6 bases, J shed 6 bases, and the junction held 9 bases outside the gene matches. The CDR3 is made up of 14 amino acids. DNA for the CDR3: TGTGCCAGCAGCCCCTCGGGACTAGTAAAGACCCAGTACTTC. Encoded protein: CASSPSGLVKTQYF.

This clonotype was seen more than once but under ten times. This chain uses TRBV5-1 with TRBJ2-3; D might be TRBD1 (5 bases). Trimming cost V 4 bases and J 3 bases, with 12 bases left between them. The V gene's germline CDR1 is SGHRS and CDR2 YFSETQ. CDR3 length: 14 residues. The CDR3 DNA follows: TGCGCCAGCAGCGCGACAGTGGGGACAGATACGCAGTATTTT. Translated: CASSATVGTDTQYF.

In this sample, this clonotype turned up many times. The chain has TRBV29-1 and TRBJ1-4, with TRBD1 as a possible D gene (5 bases). The CDR3 runs 13 residues. V was pared by 2 bases and J by 8 bases, with 12 bases between. The germline CDR1 and CDR2 sequences are SQVTM and ANQGSEA. CDR3 residues: CSVEWDVSEKLFF. The CDR3 region has the DNA TGCAGCGTTGAATGGGACGTCAGCGAAAAACTGTTTTTT.

In its sample, this clonotype was seen once. The V gene is TRBV28, the J gene TRBJ2-1; 8 nucleotides line up with TRBD2. V lost 6 bases, J lost 8 bases, and 15 bases stayed unmatched. Germline V gene sequence: CDR1 MDHEN, CDR2 SYDVKM. CDR3 length equals 16 residues. The CDR3 DNA is TGTGCCAGCAGACCGAAACCTTCGGGGGGGCTCGATGAGCAGTTCTTC. Translated: CASRPKPSGGLDEQFF.

This clonotype was observed a few times. The chain uses TRBV6-2 or TRBV6-3 and TRBJ2-1, with D hard to call. CDR1 MNHEY and CDR2 SVGEGT come from the germline V gene. CDR3 length equals 12 residues. The ends were cut back, 6 bases at V and 3 bases at J, with 6 bases in the middle. The CDR3 is CASSQFYNEQFF. Here the CDR3 DNA reads TGTGCCAGCAGCCAATTCTACAATGAGCAGTTCTTC.

The chain couples TRBV4-1 to TRBJ2-1; 7 bases are shared with TRBD2. This CDR3 spans 16 amino acids. V dropped 0 bases and J dropped 3; count of bases not matched to a gene: 5. CDR1 MGHRA and CDR2 YSYEKL come from the germline V gene. The CDR3 coding sequence is TGCGCCAGCAGCCAAGAAACTAGCGCTTTCTACAATGAGCAGTTCTTC. This translates into CASSQETSAFYNEQFF.

The rearrangement joins TRBV29-1 to TRBJ2-5, with TRBD2 as a possible D gene (5 bases). Per the germline V gene, CDR1 is SQVTM and CDR2 is ANQGSEA. The V end lost 2 bases, the J end lost 4 bases, and 17 bases lay between the germline ends. CDR3 length: 15 amino acids. The CDR3: CSVELASKGGETQYF. DNA for the CDR3: TGCAGCGTTGAACTGGCTAGTAAAGGAGGAGAGACCCAGTACTTC.

This clonotype was observed at least ten times. The V gene is TRBV12-3 or TRBV12-4, the J gene TRBJ2-7; D is possibly TRBD2 (6 bases). With 2 bases removed from V and 4 bases from J, the gap between germline ends came to 12 bases. The CDR3 is made up of 14 amino acids. In DNA form, the CDR3 reads TGTGCCAGCAGTTTATCTGGGGGGAGGTACGAGCAGTACTTC. This sequence encodes CASSLSGGRYEQYF.

The gene calls are TRBV9 and TRBJ2-5; no clear D. The V end lost 4 bases, the J end lost 7 bases, and 17 bases lay between the germline ends. There are 14 residues in the CDR3. Germline V gene sequence: CDR1 SGDLS, CDR2 YYNGEE. In DNA form, the CDR3 reads TGTGCCAGCAGCCCCCGGGCGGTTTGGGGGACCCAGTACTTC. Translation: CASSPRAVWGTQYF.